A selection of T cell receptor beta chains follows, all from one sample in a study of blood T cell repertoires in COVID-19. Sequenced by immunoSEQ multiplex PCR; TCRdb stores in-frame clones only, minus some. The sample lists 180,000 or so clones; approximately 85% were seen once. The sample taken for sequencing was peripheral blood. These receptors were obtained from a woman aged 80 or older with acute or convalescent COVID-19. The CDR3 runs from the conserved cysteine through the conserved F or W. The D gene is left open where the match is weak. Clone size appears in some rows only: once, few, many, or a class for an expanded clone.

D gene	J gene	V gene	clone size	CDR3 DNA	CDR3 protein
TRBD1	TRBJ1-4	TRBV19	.	TGTGCCAGTAGTATAGCCGGACAGGAGGATGAAAAACTGTTTTTT	CASSIAGQEDEKLFF
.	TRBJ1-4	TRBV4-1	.	TGCGCCAGCAGCCCCAGACAGGCGCGGGTTGAAAAACTGTTTTTT	CASSPRQARVEKLFF
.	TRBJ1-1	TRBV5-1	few	TGCGCCAGCAGCTCGGCTTGGGGGGGCATGAACACTGAAGCTTTCTTT	CASSSAWGGMNTEAFF
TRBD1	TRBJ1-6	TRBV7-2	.	TGTGCCAGCAGCCGCAAAACAGGGGACAATTCACCCCTCCACTTT	CASSRKTGDNSPLHF
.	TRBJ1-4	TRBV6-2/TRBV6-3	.	TGTGCCAGCAGTTCAGGGGACCGTCAAGTCAATTTT	CASSSGDRQVNF
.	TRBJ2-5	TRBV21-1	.	TGTGCCAGCAGCTCCCTAAGTGAGGGACAGGGGGCGCCTTCTCGCGAGACCCAGTACTTC	CASSSLSEGQGAPSRETQYF
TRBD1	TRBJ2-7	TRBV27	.	TGTGCCAGCAGTTTCTGGCCGGGACAGGGTTACGAGCAGTACTTC	CASSFWPGQGYEQYF
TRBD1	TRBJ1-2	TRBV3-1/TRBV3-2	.	TGTGCCAGCAGCCCGGACAGGGGGGATGGCTACACCTTC	CASSPDRGDGYTF
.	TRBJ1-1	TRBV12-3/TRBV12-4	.	TGTGCCAGCAGTTTGGGGGGTTTTACTGAAGCTTTCTTT	CASSLGGFTEAFF
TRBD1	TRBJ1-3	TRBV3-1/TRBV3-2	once	TGTGCCAGCAGCCAAGTGAGGGGGCCCCGCTCTGGAAACACCATATATTTT	CASSQVRGPRSGNTIYF
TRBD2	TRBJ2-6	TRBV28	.	TGTGCCAGCAGTCCGTCTAGCGGGAGTCCCGGGGCCAACGTCCTGACTTTC	CASSPSSGSPGANVLTF
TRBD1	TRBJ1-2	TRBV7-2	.	TGTGCCAGCAGCATGACAGGGGCCACCCTTCGCTATGGCTACACCTTC	CASSMTGATLRYGYTF
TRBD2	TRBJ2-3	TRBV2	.	TGTGCCAGCGCTGGTTGGCGGGGGGGCACAGATACGCAGTATTTT	CASAGWRGGTDTQYF
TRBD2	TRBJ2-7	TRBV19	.	TGTGCCAGTAGTCCAGGCGGGGGGGCCTTCTACGAGCAGTACTTC	CASSPGGGAFYEQYF
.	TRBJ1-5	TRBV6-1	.	TGTGCCAGCAGTGAACGCGGGACCTACAATCAGCCCCAGCATTTT	CASSERGTYNQPQHF
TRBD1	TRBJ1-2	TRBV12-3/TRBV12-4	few	TGTGCCAGCAGTTTGGAGACAGGGCTGGGCTACACCTTC	CASSLETGLGYTF
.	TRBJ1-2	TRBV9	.	TGTGCCAGCAGCGACACTCAGAGGAGATTCAACTATGGCTACACCTTC	CASSDTQRRFNYGYTF
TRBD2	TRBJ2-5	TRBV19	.	TGTGCCAGTAGGCCCCTCCTAGCGGGGGGGCTAAACCCCGACCAAGAGACCCAGTACTTC	CASRPLLAGGLNPDQETQYF
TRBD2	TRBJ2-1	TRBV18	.	TGTGCCAGCTCACCACCGAGGAGCGGGGGGGATATCTACAATGAGCAGTTCTTC	CASSPPRSGGDIYNEQFF
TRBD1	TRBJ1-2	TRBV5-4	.	TGTGCCAGCAGCAGACCCCAGGGGGCTGGATATGGCTACACCTTC	CASSRPQGAGYGYTF
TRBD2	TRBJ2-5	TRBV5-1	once	TGCGCCAGCAGCTTTAGCGGGGGGGAGACCCAGTACTTC	CASSFSGGETQYF
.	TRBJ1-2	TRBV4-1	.	TGCGCCAGCAGCCAGGAGGACTCCTCACTTGCTAACTATGGCTACACCTTC	CASSQEDSSLANYGYTF
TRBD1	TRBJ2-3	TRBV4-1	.	TGCGCCAGCAGCCAAAGGTACCGGGACAGGGGCCCAGATACGCAGTATTTT	CASSQRYRDRGPDTQYF
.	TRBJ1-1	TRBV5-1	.	TGCGCCAGCAGCTCAGACGGACAGATGAACACTGAAGCTTTCTTT	CASSSDGQMNTEAFF
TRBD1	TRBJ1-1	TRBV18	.	TGTGCCAGCTCACCAGAACCGGGACAGGGACCTGAAGCTTTCTTT	CASSPEPGQGPEAFF
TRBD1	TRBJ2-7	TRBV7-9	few	TGTGCCAGCAGCGCGACCGGGACAGGGTTCGTCGAGCAGTACTTC	CASSATGTGFVEQYF
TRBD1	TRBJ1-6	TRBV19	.	TGTGCCAGTAGTATTCTAAGTCAGGGGGCTTACAATTCACCCCTCCACTTT	CASSILSQGAYNSPLHF
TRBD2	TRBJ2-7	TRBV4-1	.	TGCGCCAGCAGCCAAGGAAGGGCTAGCGGGACCTACGAGCAGTACTTC	CASSQGRASGTYEQYF
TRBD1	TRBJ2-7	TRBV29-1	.	TGCAGCGTTGATTTGGGACAGGGGCTAAACTACGAGCAGTACTTC	CSVDLGQGLNYEQYF
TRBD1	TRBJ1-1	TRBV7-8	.	TGTGCCAGCAGTCATTACAGGGGGAGAATCGGCACTGAAGCTTTCTTT	CASSHYRGRIGTEAFF
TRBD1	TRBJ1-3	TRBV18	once	TGTGCCAGCTCACCGTTACGGACAGGAGACTCTGGAAACACCATATATTTT	CASSPLRTGDSGNTIYF